This TCR beta chain appears in the sequencing data of a study of OX40 agonist ivuxolimab in advanced cancers. Profiling relied on immunoSEQ multiplex PCR, and the TCRdb table lists in-frame clones only, not all of them. The sample carries roughly 48,000 clones, about 79% recorded once. This CDR3 is built from 13 residues. J gave up 5 bases and V 5 bases, and 5 bases lay outside the gene matches. Germline V gives CDR1 SGHVS, CDR2 FQNEAQ. Drawing of blood for sampling happened at baseline, at cycle 4 day 1, and at cycle 7 day 1. This receptor was obtained from an adult with an advanced solid tumor such as melanoma, head and neck, liver or kidney cancer. The material sequenced was CD4+ or CD8+ T cells sorted from blood, taken in a trial of the OX40 agonist ivuxolimab. V is TRBV7-8 and J is TRBJ2-7; 8 bases align to TRBD1. The DNA for the CDR3 is TGTGCCAGCAGCCTGGGACAGGAAGACGAGCAGTACTTC. It translates to CASSLGQEDEQYF.